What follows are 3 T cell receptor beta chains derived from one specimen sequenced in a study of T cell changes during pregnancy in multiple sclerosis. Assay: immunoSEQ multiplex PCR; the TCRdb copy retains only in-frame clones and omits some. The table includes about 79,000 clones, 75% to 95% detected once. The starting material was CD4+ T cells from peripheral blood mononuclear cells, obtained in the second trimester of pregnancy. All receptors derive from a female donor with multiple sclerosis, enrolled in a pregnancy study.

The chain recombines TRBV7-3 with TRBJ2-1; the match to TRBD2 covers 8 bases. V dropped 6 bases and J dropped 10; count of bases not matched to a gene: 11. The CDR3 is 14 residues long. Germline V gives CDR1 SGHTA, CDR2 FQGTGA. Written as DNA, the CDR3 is TGTGCCAGCAGACAAGCGGGAGCCCAAGGGGAGCAGTTCTTC. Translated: CASRQAGAQGEQFF.

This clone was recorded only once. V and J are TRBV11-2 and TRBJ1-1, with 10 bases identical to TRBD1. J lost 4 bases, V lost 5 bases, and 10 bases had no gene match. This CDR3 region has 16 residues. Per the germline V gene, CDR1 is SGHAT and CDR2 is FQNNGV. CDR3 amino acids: CASSPGGQGRVTEAFF. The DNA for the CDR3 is TGTGCCAGCAGCCCGGGGGGACAGGGGCGGGTCACTGAAGCTTTCTTT.

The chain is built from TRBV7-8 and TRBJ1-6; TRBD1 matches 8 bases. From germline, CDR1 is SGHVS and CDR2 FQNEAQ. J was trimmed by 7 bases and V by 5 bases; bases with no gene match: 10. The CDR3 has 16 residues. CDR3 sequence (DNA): TGTGCCAGCAGCCAGGGGGCGGGGGCACAGAATTCACCCCTCCACTTT. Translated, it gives CASSQGAGAQNSPLHF.